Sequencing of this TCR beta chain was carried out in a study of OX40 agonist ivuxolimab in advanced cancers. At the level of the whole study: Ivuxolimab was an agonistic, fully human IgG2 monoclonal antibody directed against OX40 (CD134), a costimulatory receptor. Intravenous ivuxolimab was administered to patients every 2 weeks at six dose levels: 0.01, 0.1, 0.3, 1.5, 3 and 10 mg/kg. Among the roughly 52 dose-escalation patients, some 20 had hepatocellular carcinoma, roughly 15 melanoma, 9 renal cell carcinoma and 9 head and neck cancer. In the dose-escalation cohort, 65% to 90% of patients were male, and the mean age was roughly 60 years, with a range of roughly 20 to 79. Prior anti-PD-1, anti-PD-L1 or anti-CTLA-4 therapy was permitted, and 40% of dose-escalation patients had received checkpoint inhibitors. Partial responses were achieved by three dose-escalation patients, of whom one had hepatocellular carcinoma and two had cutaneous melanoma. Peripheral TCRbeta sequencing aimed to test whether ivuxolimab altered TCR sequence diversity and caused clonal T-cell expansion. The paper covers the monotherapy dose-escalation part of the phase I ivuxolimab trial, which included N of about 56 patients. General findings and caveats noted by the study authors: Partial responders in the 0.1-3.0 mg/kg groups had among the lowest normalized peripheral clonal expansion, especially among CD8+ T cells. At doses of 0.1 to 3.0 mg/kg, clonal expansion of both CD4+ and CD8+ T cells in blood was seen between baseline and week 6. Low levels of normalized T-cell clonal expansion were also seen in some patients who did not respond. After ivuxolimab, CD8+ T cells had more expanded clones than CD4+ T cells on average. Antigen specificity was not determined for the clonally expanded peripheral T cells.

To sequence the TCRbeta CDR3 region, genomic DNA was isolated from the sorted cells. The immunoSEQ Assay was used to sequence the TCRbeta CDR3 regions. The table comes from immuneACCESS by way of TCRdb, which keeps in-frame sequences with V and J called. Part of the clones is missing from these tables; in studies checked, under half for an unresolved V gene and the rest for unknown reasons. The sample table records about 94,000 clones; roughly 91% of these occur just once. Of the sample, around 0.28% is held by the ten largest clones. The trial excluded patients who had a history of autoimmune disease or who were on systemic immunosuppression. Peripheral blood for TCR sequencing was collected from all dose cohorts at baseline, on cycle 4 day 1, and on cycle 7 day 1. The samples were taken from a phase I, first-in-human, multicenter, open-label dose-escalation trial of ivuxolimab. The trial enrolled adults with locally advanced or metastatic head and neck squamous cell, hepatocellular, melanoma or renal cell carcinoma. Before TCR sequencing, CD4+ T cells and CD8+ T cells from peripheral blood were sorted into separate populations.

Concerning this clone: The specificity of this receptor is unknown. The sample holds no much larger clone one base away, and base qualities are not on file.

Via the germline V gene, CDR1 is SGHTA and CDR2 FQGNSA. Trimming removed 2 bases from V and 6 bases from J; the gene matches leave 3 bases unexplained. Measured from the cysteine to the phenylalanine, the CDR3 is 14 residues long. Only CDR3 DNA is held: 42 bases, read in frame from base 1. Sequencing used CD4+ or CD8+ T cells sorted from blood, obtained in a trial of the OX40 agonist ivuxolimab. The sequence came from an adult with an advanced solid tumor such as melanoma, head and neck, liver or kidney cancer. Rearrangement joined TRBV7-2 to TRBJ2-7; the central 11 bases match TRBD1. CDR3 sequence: CASSLRTGGGEQYF. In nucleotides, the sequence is TGTGCCAGCAGCTTACGGACAGGGGGCGGCGAGCAGTACTTC.